A single sample gave rise to the 2 T cell receptor beta chains below, sequenced in a study of technical replicates of blood from a handful of donors. Produced via immunoSEQ multiplex PCR; TCRdb's table is partial and in-frame only. The sample shows some 93,000 clones, about 96% of them seen only once. The sequenced sample was T cells isolated from PBMCs. The receptors originated from a human donor in good health.

The chain recombines TRBV29-1 with TRBJ2-7; 10 bases fit TRBD2. There are 13 residues in the CDR3. Trimming removed 5 bases from V and 6 bases from J; junction bases left unmatched: 7. Germline-derived CDR1 and CDR2 are SQVTM and ANQGSEA. CDR3 sequence: CSVLSLAGVEQYF. DNA for the CDR3: TGCAGCGTTCTTTCTCTAGCGGGAGTCGAGCAGTACTTC.

J is TRBJ2-3 and V is TRBV5-6; 11 bases line up with TRBD2. The CDR3 runs to 16 residues. Germline V gives CDR1 SGHDT, CDR2 YYEEEE. Trimming cost V 2 bases and J 1 base; bases outside gene matches: 3. The CDR3 nucleotides read TGTGCCAGCAGCTTCCAACTAGCGGGGGGCACAGATACGCAGTATTTT. Protein sequence: CASSFQLAGGTDTQYF.